These 3 T cell receptor beta chains share one sample of origin, sequenced in a study of PD-1 blockade in mismatch repair-deficient tumors. Assay: immunoSEQ multiplex PCR; the TCRdb copy retains only in-frame clones and omits some. The sample contains around 130,000 clones, 85% to 90% of which appear only once. The source was peripheral blood, collected 72 weeks after starting pembrolizumab. These receptors all come from an adult with mismatch repair-deficient cancer.

The genes are TRBV9 and TRBJ1-1, with 7 bases identical to TRBD1. Germline trimming cut 4 bases from V and 0 bases from J; bases unmatched to any gene: 3. Looked up from germline, CDR1 is SGDLS and CDR2 is YYNGEE. CDR3 length: 14 residues. The CDR3, as DNA: TGTGCCAGCAGCTACGGGACAGTGAACACTGAAGCTTTCTTT. Protein: CASSYGTVNTEAFF. Full variable domain (outside the CDR3, taken from reference TRBV9 and TRBJ1-1): DSGVTQTPKHLITATGQRVTLRCSPRSGDLSVYWYQQSLDQGLQFLIQYYNGEERAKGNILERFSAQQFPDLHSELNLSSLELGDSALYFCASSYGTVNTEAFFGQGTRLTVV.

The genes are TRBV27 and TRBJ2-1; D remains ambiguous. CDR3 length equals 15 residues. Germline CDR1 is MNHEY and CDR2 is SMNVEV (reference sequence). Deletions cut 5 bases from V and 3 bases from J, with 14 bases between. CDR3 amino acids: CASSPSPLGYNEQFF. The CDR3 DNA is TGTGCCAGCAGTCCCTCCCCGCTGGGCTACAATGAGCAGTTCTTC.

V gene TRBV27 combines with J gene TRBJ2-7; D call uncertain. The germline V gene encodes CDR1 MNHEY and CDR2 SMNVEV (reference sequence). This CDR3 spans 11 amino acids. V dropped 5 bases and J dropped 2 bases, with 4 bases sitting between them. Written as DNA, the CDR3 is TGTGCCAGCAGTCCCCCCTACGAGCAGTACTTC. Its translation is CASSPPYEQYF.